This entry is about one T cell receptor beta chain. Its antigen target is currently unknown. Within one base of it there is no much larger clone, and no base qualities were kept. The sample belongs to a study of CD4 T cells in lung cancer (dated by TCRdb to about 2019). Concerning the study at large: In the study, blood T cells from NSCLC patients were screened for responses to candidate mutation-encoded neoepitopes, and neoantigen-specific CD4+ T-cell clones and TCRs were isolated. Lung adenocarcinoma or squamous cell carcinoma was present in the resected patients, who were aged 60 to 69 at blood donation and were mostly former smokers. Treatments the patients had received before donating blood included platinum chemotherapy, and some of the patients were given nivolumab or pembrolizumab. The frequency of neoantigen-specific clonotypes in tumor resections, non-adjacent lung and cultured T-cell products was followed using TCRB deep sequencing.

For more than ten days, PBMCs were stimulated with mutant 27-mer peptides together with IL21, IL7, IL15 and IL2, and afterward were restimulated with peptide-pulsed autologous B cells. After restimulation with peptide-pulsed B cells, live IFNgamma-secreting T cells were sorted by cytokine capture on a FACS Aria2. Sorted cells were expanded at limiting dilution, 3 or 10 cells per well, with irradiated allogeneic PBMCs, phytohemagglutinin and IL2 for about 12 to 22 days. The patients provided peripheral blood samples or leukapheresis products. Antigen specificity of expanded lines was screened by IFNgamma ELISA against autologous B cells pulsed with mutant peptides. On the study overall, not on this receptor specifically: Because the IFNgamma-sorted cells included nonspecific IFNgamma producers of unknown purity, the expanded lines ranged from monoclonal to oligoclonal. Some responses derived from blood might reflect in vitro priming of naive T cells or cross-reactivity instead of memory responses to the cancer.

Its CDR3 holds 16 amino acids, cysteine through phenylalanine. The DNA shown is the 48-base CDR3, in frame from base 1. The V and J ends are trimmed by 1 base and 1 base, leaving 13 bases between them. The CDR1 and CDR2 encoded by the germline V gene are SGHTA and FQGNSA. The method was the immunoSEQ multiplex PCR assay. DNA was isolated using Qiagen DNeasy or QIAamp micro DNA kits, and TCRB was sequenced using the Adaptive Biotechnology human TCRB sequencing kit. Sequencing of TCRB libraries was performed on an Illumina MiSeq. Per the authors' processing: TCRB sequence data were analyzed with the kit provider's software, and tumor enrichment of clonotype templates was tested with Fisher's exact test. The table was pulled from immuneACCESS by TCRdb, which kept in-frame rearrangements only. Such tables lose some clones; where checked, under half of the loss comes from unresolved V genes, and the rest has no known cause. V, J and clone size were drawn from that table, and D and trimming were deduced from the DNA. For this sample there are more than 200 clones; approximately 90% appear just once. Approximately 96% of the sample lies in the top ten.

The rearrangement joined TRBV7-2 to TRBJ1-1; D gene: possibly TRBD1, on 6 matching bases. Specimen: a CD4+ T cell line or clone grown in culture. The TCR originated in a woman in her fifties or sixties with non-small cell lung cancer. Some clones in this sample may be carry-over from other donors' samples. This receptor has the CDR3 CASSLVGRGPNTEAFF. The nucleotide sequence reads TGTGCCAGCAGCTTAGTAGGCAGGGGACCGAACACTGAAGCTTTCTTT.